These 18 T cell receptor beta chains came from one sample sequenced in a study of T cell responses to AZD1222 COVID-19 vaccine. The protocol was immunoSEQ multiplex PCR, while the TCRdb copy is restricted to in-frame clones and leaves out a portion. The sample has approximately 200,000 clones; approximately 94% are singletons. The specimen was peripheral blood, collected on day 0 of AZD1222 vaccination. The receptors come from an adult in good health.

The CDR3 reads CASSRLAGGDNEQFF. The CDR3 DNA follows: TGTGCCAGCAGTCGTTTAGCGGGAGGCGACAATGAGCAGTTCTTC. This rearrangement joins TRBV2 to TRBJ2-1; TRBD2 matches 10 bases. This CDR3 is 15 amino acids long. The ends lost 5 bases at V and 5 bases at J; junction bases unmatched: 6. Germline V gives CDR1 SNHLY, CDR2 FYNNEI.

V is TRBV18 and J is TRBJ1-6, with 7 bases lining up with TRBD1. Trimming took 1 base from V and 8 from J; bases not matched to a gene: 2. This CDR3 spans 14 amino acids. From germline, CDR1 is KGHSH and CDR2 LQKENI. CDR3 loop: CASSPLDRDSPLHF. CDR3 bases: TGTGCCAGCTCACCACTCGACAGGGATTCACCCCTCCACTTT.

The rearrangement links TRBV6-5 to TRBJ2-1; D may match TRBD1 or TRBD2 (5 bases each). Trimming cost V 6 bases and J 5 bases, with 14 bases left between them. The CDR3 consists of 14 residues. Per germline, CDR1 MNHEY and CDR2 SVGAGI. CDR3 amino acids: CASSSGTRHNEQFF. The CDR3 DNA is TGTGCCAGCAGCTCCGGGACGCGCCACAATGAGCAGTTCTTC.

This clone showed up just once. The chain is built from TRBV7-3 and TRBJ2-5; 14 bases map to TRBD2. Germline V gene lookup returns CDR1 SGHTA and CDR2 FQGTGA. With V trimmed by 5 bases and J by 5 bases, 10 bases remained unmatched. CDR3 length equals 17 residues. Here the CDR3 reads CASSPGTSGSIMETQYF. The CDR3 nucleotides are TGTGCCAGCAGCCCTGGGACTAGCGGGAGTATTATGGAGACCCAGTACTTC.

The chain is built from TRBV3-1 (or the pseudogene TRBV3-2) and TRBJ2-1, with 10 bases that match TRBD2. The V gene's germline CDR1 is LGHDT and CDR2 YNNKEL (reference sequence). There are 17 residues in the CDR3. Germline trimming cut 4 bases from V and 8 bases from J; bases unmatched to any gene: 14. This CDR3 is CASSPGLIAGGGDEQFF. In DNA form, the CDR3 reads TGTGCCAGCAGCCCGGGCCTCATAGCGGGGGGCGGCGATGAGCAGTTCTTC.

V and J are TRBV11-2 and TRBJ2-1, with TRBD2 matching 16 bases. Per germline, CDR1 SGHAT and CDR2 FQNNGV. V lost 5 bases to trimming and J lost 5 bases; unmatched junction nucleotides: 9. This CDR3 comprises 18 residues. CDR3 DNA sequence: TGTGCCAGCAGCACGGGGACTAGCGGGAGGGCCCTTCACAATGAGCAGTTCTTC. Its protein is CASSTGTSGRALHNEQFF. Variable domain in full (rest from reference TRBV11-2 and TRBJ2-1): EAGVAQSPRYKIIEKRQSVAFWCNPISGHATLYWYQQILGQGPKLLIQFQNNGVVDDSQLPKDRFSAERLKGVDSTLKIQPAKLEDSAVYLCASSTGTSGRALHNEQFFGPGTRLTVL.

V is TRBV7-9 and J is TRBJ2-5; D unclear. V lost 1 base to trimming and J lost 3 bases, with 24 bases between them. The CDR3 has 19 amino acids. The V gene's germline CDR1 is SEHNR and CDR2 FQNEAQ (reference sequence). CDR3 bases: TGTGCCAGCAGCTTAGGGAGTGTTTTGGCAGGTGGACGGAAAGAGACCCAGTACTTC. It translates to CASSLGSVLAGGRKETQYF. Full variable domain (missing parts from reference TRBV7-9 and TRBJ2-5): DTGVSQNPRHKITKRGQNVTFRCDPISEHNRLYWYRQTLGQGPEFLTYFQNEAQLEKSRLLSDRFSAERPKGSFSTLEIQRTEQGDSAMYLCASSLGSVLAGGRKETQYFGPGTRLLVL.

This chain links TRBV27 with TRBJ2-2; D may correspond to TRBD1 or TRBD2 (5 bases each). V lost 4 bases and J 1 base, leaving 13 bases between the germline ends. Germline V gives CDR1 MNHEY, CDR2 SMNVEV (reference sequence). The CDR3 consists of 16 residues. CDR3 region: CASSSLGTENTGELFF. CDR3 coding DNA: TGTGCCAGCAGTTCACTCGGGACGGAGAACACCGGGGAGCTGTTTTTT.

The genes are TRBV6-5 and TRBJ2-1; 10 nucleotides agree with TRBD2. V lost 0 bases and J lost 15; bases outside the gene matches: 5. Germline CDR1 and CDR2: MNHEY and SVGAGI. The CDR3 is 13 amino acids. CDR3 sequence (DNA): TGTGCCAGCAGTTACTCGGCTAGCGGGAGAACGTTCTTC. Its translation: CASSYSASGRTFF.

This chain links TRBV6-5 with TRBJ1-5; 7 bases align to TRBD1. Germline CDR1 reads MNHEY; CDR2 reads SVGAGI. Trimming at V came to 10 bases and at J to 2 bases, leaving 5 bases not matched to a gene. This CDR3 is built from 13 residues. The CDR3 region has the DNA TGTGCCACTGCAGGGGGTCGCAATCAGCCCCAGCATTTT. Encoded protein: CATAGGRNQPQHF.

The chain uses TRBV29-1 and TRBJ2-2; a possible D gene is TRBD1 (6 bases). Between the trimmed V and J ends, which lost 1 base and 2 bases, there was a span of 11 bases. Germline assignment: CDR1 SQVTM and CDR2 ANQGSEA. This CDR3 has 15 amino acids. CDR3 region: CSVEVGTLNTGELFF. The DNA of the CDR3 is TGCAGCGTTGAAGTGGGGACACTAAACACCGGGGAGCTGTTTTTT.

This chain links TRBV18 with TRBJ2-4; 7 positions agree with TRBD2. Germline V lookup: CDR1 KGHSH, CDR2 LQKENI. This CDR3 contains 16 residues. The V and J ends lost 1 base and 0 bases, in that order; junction bases with no gene match: 3. CDR3 nucleotides: TGTGCCAGCTCACCACTGGTAGCGGGAGCCAAAAACATTCAGTACTTC. Residues: CASSPLVAGAKNIQYF.

This chain uses TRBV30 with TRBJ2-1; D uncertain. The CDR3 contains 12 residues. Trimming cost V 0 bases and J 3 bases, with 3 bases left between them. Germline CDR1 and CDR2: GTSNPN and SVGIG (reference sequence). CDR3 DNA sequence: TGTGCCTGGAGTGTACGCTACAATGAGCAGTTCTTC. It codes for CAWSVRYNEQFF.

The chain combines TRBV19 with TRBJ2-1, with D perhaps TRBD1 or TRBD2 (5 bases each). Trimming left V 1 base short and J 5 bases short, with 6 bases between. Germline loops: CDR1 LNHDA, CDR2 SQIVND (reference sequence). The CDR3 consists of 13 residues. In DNA, the CDR3 is TGTGCCAGTAGTATAGGGGACCACAATGAGCAGTTCTTC. It translates to CASSIGDHNEQFF.

The rearrangement links TRBV28 to TRBJ1-2; D gene unclear. Germline V gene sequence: CDR1 MDHEN, CDR2 SYDVKM. The CDR3 is 11 residues long. Trimming left V 10 bases short and J 3 bases short, with 9 bases between. CDR3 protein: CATRAYYGYTF. In DNA form, the CDR3 reads TGTGCCACGAGGGCTTACTATGGCTACACCTTC.

The chain carries TRBV5-1 and TRBJ2-3, with 8 bases that match TRBD1. This CDR3 has 14 amino acids. Germline CDR1 is SGHRS and CDR2 is YFSETQ. V lost 4 bases to trimming and J lost 3 bases; unmatched junction nucleotides: 4. CDR3 residues: CASSADRGTDTQYF. For the CDR3, the DNA is TGCGCCAGCAGCGCCGACAGGGGTACAGATACGCAGTATTTT.

This clone appeared a few times. The chain recombines TRBV9 with TRBJ2-7; weak D call: TRBD2 (6 bases). The CDR3 is 14 amino acids. V lost 6 bases and J lost 3, with 16 bases in between. Germline V gives CDR1 SGDLS, CDR2 YYNGEE. In nucleotides, the CDR3 is TGTGCCAGCAACCCGGAGGGTGGGAACTACGAGCAGTACTTC. Translation gives CASNPEGGNYEQYF.

The gene calls are TRBV7-9 and TRBJ2-7; weak D call: TRBD1 (5 bases). This CDR3 comprises 13 residues. Germline lookup yields CDR1 SEHNR and CDR2 FQNEAQ (reference sequence). V was clipped by 4 bases and J by 1 base, with 8 bases between them. CDR3 sequence reads: CASSSQDSYEQYF. CDR3 bases: TGTGCCAGCAGCTCACAGGATTCCTACGAGCAGTACTTC.